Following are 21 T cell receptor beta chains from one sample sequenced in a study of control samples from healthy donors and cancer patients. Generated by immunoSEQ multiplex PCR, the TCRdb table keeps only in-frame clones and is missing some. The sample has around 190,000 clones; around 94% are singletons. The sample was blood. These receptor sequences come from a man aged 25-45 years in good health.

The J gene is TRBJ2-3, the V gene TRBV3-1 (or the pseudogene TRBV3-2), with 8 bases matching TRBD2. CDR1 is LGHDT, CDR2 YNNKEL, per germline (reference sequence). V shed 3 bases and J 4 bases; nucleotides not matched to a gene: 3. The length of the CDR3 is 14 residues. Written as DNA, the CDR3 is TGTGCCAGCAGCCACTTAGCGGGATCAGATACGCAGTATTTT. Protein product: CASSHLAGSDTQYF.

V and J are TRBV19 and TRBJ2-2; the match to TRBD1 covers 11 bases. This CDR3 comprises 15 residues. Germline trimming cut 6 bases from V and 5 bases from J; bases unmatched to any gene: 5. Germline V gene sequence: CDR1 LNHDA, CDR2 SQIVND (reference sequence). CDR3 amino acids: CASRTGQGDTGELFF. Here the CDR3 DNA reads TGTGCCAGTAGGACGGGACAGGGGGATACCGGGGAGCTGTTTTTT.

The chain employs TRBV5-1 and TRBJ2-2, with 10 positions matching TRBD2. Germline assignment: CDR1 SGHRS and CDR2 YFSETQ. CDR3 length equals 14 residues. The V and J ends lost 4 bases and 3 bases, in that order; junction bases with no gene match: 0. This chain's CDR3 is CASSGTSDTGELFF. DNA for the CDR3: TGCGCCAGCAGCGGGACTAGCGACACCGGGGAGCTGTTTTTT.

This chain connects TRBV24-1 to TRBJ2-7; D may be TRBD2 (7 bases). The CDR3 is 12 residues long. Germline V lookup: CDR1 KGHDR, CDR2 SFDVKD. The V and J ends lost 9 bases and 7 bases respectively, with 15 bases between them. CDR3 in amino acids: CATSPGGVEQYF. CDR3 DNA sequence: TGTGCCACCTCTCCGGGGGGCGTGGAGCAGTACTTC.

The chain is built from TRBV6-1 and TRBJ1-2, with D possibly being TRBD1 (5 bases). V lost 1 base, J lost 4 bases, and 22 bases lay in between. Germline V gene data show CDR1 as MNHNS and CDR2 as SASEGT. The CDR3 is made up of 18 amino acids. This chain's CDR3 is CASSEGQTWETAIYGYTF. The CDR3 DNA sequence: TGTGCCAGCAGTGAAGGCCAGACGTGGGAGACAGCTATCTATGGCTACACCTTC.

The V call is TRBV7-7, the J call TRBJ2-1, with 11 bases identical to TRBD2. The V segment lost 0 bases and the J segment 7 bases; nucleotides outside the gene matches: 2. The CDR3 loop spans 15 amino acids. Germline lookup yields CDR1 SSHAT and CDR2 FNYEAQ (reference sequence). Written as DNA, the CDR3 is TGTGCCAGCAGCTTAGCTAGCGGGAGGGAGAATGAGCAGTTCTTC. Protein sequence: CASSLASGRENEQFF.

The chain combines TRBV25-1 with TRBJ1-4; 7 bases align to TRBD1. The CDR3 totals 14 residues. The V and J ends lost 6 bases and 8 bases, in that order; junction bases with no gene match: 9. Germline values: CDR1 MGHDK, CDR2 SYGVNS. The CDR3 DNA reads TGTGCCAGCAGGGACAGGTTGGCTGGGGAAAAACTGTTTTTT. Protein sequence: CASRDRLAGEKLFF.

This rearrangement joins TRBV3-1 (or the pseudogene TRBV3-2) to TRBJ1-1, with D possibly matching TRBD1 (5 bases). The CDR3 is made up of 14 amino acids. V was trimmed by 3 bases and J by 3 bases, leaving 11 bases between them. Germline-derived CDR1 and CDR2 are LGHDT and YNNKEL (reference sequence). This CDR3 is CASSHGHSYTEAFF. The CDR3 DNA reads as TGTGCCAGCAGCCACGGACACTCTTACACTGAAGCTTTCTTT.

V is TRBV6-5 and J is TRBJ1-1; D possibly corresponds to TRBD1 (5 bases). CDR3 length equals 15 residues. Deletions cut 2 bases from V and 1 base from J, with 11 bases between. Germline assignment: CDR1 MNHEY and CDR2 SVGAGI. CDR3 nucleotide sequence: TGTGCCAGCAGTTACCCGGGACGGGAGAACACTGAAGCTTTCTTT. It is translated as CASSYPGRENTEAFF.

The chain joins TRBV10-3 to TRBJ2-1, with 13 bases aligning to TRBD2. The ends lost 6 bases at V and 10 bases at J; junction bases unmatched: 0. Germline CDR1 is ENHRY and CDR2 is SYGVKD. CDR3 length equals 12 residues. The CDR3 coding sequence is TGTGCCATCAGACTAGCGGGGGGGGAGCAGTTCTTC. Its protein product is CAIRLAGGEQFF.

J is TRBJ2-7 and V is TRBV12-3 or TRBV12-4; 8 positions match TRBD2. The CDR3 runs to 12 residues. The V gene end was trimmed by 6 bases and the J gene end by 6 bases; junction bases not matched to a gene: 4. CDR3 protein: CASRLTSGEQYF. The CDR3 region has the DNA TGTGCCAGCAGACTTACTAGCGGCGAGCAGTACTTC.

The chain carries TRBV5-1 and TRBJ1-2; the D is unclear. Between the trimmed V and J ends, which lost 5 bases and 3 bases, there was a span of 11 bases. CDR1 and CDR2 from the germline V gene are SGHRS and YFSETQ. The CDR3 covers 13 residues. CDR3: CASSSAGDYGYTF. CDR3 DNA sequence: TGCGCCAGCAGTAGTGCAGGAGACTATGGCTACACCTTC.

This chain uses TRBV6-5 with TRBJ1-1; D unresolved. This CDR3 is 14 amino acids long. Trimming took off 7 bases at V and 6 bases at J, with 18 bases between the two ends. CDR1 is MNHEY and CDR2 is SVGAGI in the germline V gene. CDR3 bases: TGTGCCAGCACCATAGGAGCTCGGGATTCTGAAGCTTTCTTT. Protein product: CASTIGARDSEAFF.

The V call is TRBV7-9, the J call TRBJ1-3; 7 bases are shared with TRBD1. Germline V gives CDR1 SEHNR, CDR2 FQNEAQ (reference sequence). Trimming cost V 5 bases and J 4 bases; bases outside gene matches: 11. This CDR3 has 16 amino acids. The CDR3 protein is CASSAQTGAIGNTIYF. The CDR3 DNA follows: TGTGCCAGCAGCGCACAAACAGGGGCCATAGGAAACACCATATATTTT.

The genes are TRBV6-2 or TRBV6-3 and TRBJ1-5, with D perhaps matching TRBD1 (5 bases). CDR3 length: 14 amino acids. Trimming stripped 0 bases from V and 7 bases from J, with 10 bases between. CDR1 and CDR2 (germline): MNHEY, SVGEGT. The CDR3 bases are TGTGCCAGCAGTTACTCAAGTAGGGGCCAGCCCCAGCATTTT. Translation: CASSYSSRGQPQHF.

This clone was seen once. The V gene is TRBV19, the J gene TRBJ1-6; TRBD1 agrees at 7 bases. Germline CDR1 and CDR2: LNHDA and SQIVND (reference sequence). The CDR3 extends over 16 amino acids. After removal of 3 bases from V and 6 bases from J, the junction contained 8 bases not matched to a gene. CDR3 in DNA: TGTGCCAGTAGTATTCGTCTGGGACAGATTAATTCACCCCTCCACTTT. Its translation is CASSIRLGQINSPLHF. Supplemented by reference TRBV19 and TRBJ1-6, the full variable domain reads DGGITQSPKYLFRKEGQNVTLSCEQNLNHDAMYWYRQDPGQGLRLIYYSQIVNDFQKGDIAEGYSVSREKKESFPLTVTSAQKNPTAFYLCASSIRLGQINSPLHFGNGTRLTVT.

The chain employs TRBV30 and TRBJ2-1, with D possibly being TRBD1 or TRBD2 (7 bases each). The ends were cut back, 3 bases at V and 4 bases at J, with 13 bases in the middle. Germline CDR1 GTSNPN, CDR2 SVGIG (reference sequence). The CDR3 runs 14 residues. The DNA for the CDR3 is TGTGCCTGGAGCAGGGGGGGAATTTACAATGAGCAGTTCTTC. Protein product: CAWSRGGIYNEQFF.

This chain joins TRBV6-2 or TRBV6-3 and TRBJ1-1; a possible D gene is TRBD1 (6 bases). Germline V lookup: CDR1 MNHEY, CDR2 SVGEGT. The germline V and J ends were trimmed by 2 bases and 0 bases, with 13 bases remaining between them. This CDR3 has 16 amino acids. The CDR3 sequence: CASSYVSGDLNTEAFF. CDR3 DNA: TGTGCCAGCAGTTACGTATCAGGGGATTTGAACACTGAAGCTTTCTTT.

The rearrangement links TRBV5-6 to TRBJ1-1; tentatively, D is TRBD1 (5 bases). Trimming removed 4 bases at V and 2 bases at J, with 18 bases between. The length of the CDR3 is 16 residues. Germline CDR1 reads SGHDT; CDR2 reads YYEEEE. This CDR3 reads CASSRSPQGPNTEAFF. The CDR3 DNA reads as TGTGCCAGCAGCCGTTCACCGCAGGGACCAAACACTGAAGCTTTCTTT.

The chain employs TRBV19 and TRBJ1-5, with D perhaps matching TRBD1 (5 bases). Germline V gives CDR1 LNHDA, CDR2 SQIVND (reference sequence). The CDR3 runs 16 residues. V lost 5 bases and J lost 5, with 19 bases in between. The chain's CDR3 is CASSDLGRTTYQPQHF. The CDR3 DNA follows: TGTGCCAGTAGTGACCTGGGGCGGACGACCTATCAGCCCCAGCATTTT.

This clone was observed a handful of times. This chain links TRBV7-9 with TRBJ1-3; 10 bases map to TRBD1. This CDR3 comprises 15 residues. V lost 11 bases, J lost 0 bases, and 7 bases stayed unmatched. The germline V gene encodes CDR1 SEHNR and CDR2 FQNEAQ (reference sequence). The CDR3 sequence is CAGRDRGSSGNTIYF. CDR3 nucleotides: TGTGCCGGCCGGGACAGGGGCTCCTCTGGAAACACCATATATTTT. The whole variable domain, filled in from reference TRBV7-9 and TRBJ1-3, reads DTGVSQNPRHKITKRGQNVTFRCDPISEHNRLYWYRQTLGQGPEFLTYFQNEAQLEKSRLLSDRFSAERPKGSFSTLEIQRTEQGDSAMYLCAGRDRGSSGNTIYFGEGSWLTVV.